These 2 T cell receptor beta chains originate from one sample sequenced in a study of blood T cell repertoires in COVID-19. Profiled with immunoSEQ multiplex PCR; TCRdb holds only in-frame clones, not every one. Of approximately 250,000 clones listed, 75% to 90% are singletons. The sample taken for sequencing was PBMCs or T cells enriched from blood (not recorded which). Receptor source: a woman aged 25 to 39 with acute COVID-19.

The rearrangement uses TRBV19 and TRBJ2-7, with TRBD1 identical over 7 bases. J gave up 3 bases and V 5 bases, and 1 base lay outside the gene matches. Germline V gene lookup returns CDR1 LNHDA and CDR2 SQIVND (reference sequence). This CDR3 has 12 amino acids. In nucleotides, the CDR3 is TGTGCCAGTAGTCGACAGGGCTACGAGCAGTACTTC. It specifies CASSRQGYEQYF.

The V and J genes are TRBV3-1 (or the pseudogene TRBV3-2) and TRBJ2-2; 9 bases are a match to TRBD2. The CDR3 is 16 amino acids. The germline gives CDR1 LGHDT, CDR2 YNNKEL (reference sequence). J was trimmed by 5 bases and V by 4 bases; bases with no gene match: 8. The DNA for the CDR3 is TGTGCCAGCAGCCCCCTAAGCGGGAGGTATACCGGGGAGCTGTTTTTT. Translation gives CASSPLSGRYTGELFF.